The rows below give T cell receptor beta chains drawn from one sample of a study of OX40 agonist ivuxolimab in advanced cancers. Some clones are missing from TCRdb's copy, which holds only in-frame ones; the method was immunoSEQ multiplex PCR. This sample yields roughly 40,000 clones, of which over 75% are seen a single time; 18% belongs to the top ten. Specimen: CD4+ or CD8+ T cells sorted from blood, collected in a trial of the OX40 agonist ivuxolimab. All receptors come from an adult with an advanced solid tumor such as melanoma, head and neck, liver or kidney cancer. The CDR3 runs from the conserved cysteine through the conserved F or W. The D gene is left open where the match is weak. Size is omitted from some rows. Given values are once, few, many or a class for expanded clones.

TRBD1	NA	TRBV6-5	TRBJ1-2	CASSYWTGFGYTF	TGTGCCAGCAGTTACTGGACAGGGTTTGGCTACACCTTC
NA	NA	TRBV14	TRBJ1-4	CASYNPGVREKLFF	TGTGCCAGCTACAATCCAGGGGTTAGGGAAAAACTGTTTTTT
NA	once	TRBV6-1	TRBJ1-2	CASSLDGPPYGYTF	TGTGCCAGCAGTCTTGACGGGCCGCCCTATGGCTACACCTTC
NA	NA	TRBV7-2	TRBJ1-1	CASSLWEKTEAFF	TGTGCCAGCAGCCTTTGGGAGAAGACTGAAGCTTTCTTT
NA	NA	TRBV6-6	TRBJ1-2	CASSYVQGENYGYTF	TGTGCCAGCAGTTACGTACAGGGTGAAAACTATGGCTACACCTTC
NA	NA	TRBV4-1	TRBJ2-7	CASSRGRGTYEQYF	TGCGCCAGCAGCCGGGGGCGGGGGACCTACGAGCAGTACTTC
TRBD1	NA	TRBV10-3	TRBJ1-2	CAISESGEGASFGYGYTF	TGTGCCATCAGTGAGTCTGGGGAGGGGGCGTCCTTTGGATATGGCTACACCTTC
NA	NA	TRBV6-4	TRBJ2-1	CASSPTGEGTSYNEQFF	TGTGCCAGCAGTCCGACAGGGGAGGGTACTTCCTACAATGAGCAGTTCTTC
NA	NA	TRBV9	TRBJ2-5	CASSVVGGQETQYF	TGTGCCAGCAGCGTAGTGGGGGGCCAGGAGACCCAGTACTTC
TRBD1	NA	TRBV4-3	TRBJ1-3	CASSQGQGSGNTIYF	TGCGCCAGCAGCCAAGGACAGGGGTCTGGAAACACCATATATTTT
NA	NA	TRBV5-4	TRBJ2-3	CASSLDVTGTDTQYF	TGTGCCAGCAGCTTGGACGTCACTGGCACAGATACGCAGTATTTT
TRBD2	NA	TRBV7-6	TRBJ2-2	CASTSNGGSGGHTGELFF	TGTGCCAGCACCTCTAATGGTGGGAGCGGGGGGCACACCGGGGAGCTGTTTTTT
TRBD1	once	TRBV10-2	TRBJ1-3	CASSQRQGEAGNTIYF	TGCGCCAGCAGTCAAAGACAGGGGGAAGCTGGAAACACCATATATTTT
NA	NA	TRBV10-3	TRBJ2-6	CAISERAKISGANVLTF	TGTGCCATCAGTGAAAGAGCAAAAATCTCTGGGGCCAACGTCCTGACTTTC
NA	NA	TRBV7-2	TRBJ2-1	CASSPHYNEQFF	TGTGCCAGCAGCCCTCACTACAATGAGCAGTTCTTC
TRBD1	NA	TRBV7-9	TRBJ2-2	CASGPTGIYTGELFF	TGTGCCAGCGGCCCGACAGGGATATACACCGGGGAGCTGTTTTTT
NA	NA	TRBV4-2	TRBJ1-5	CASSGYSNQPQHF	TGTGCCAGCAGCGGGTATAGCAATCAGCCCCAGCATTTT
NA	NA	TRBV27	TRBJ2-3	CASSPLILISTDTQYF	TGTGCCAGCAGTCCCCTCATTCTAATAAGCACAGATACGCAGTATTTT
NA	NA	TRBV7-9	TRBJ2-7	CASSPGVHSYEQYF	TGCGCCAGCAGCCCAGGGGTCCACTCCTACGAGCAGTACTTC
TRBD1	NA	TRBV7-2	TRBJ2-7	CASSSTGTYEQYF	TGTGCCAGCAGCTCGACAGGGACCTACGAGCAGTACTTC
TRBD1	NA	TRBV5-6	TRBJ1-1	CASSQQGAKAFF	TGTGCCAGCAGTCAACAGGGGGCTAAGGCTTTCTTT
TRBD2	NA	TRBV11-2	TRBJ2-6	CASAPGGGANVLTF	TGTGCCAGCGCCCCGGGGGGTGGGGCCAACGTCCTGACTTTC
NA	NA	TRBV27	TRBJ2-1	CASSFGGSSYNEQFF	TGTGCCAGCAGTTTTGGTGGTAGCTCCTACAATGAGCAGTTCTTC
NA	NA	TRBV21-1	TRBJ1-3	CASSQGEGHHWNTIYF	TGTGCCAGCAGTCAAGGGGAGGGTCATCACTGGAACACCATATATTTT
NA	NA	TRBV6-1	TRBJ2-4	CASSELQGVAKNIQYF	TGTGCCAGCAGTGAACTCCAAGGTGTTGCCAAAAACATTCAGTACTTC
NA	NA	TRBV10-3	TRBJ2-1	CAITQNRGNEQFF	TGTGCCATCACCCAAAATCGGGGGAATGAGCAGTTCTTC
NA	NA	TRBV5-5	TRBJ2-1	CASSLASENEQFF	TGTGCCAGCAGCTTGGCTAGCGAGAATGAGCAGTTCTTC
NA	NA	TRBV7-2	TRBJ1-2	CASSYGTLNYGYTF	TGTGCCAGCAGCTATGGGACACTTAACTATGGCTACACCTTC
TRBD2	NA	TRBV6-1	TRBJ2-7	CASSEALPGLAGTYEQYF	TGTGCCAGCAGTGAAGCGCTTCCGGGACTAGCGGGGACCTACGAGCAGTACTTC
NA	NA	TRBV5-1	TRBJ2-3	CASSSDTDTQYF	TGCGCCAGCAGCTCCGACACAGATACGCAGTATTTT
NA	NA	TRBV10-3	TRBJ1-6	CAISESIEDNSPLHF	TGTGCCATCAGTGAGTCGATAGAGGATAATTCACCCCTCCACTTT
NA	NA	TRBV11-1	TRBJ2-7	CASTPGVRLTSSEQYF	TGTGCCAGCACCCCCGGGGTCAGACTGACGTCTTCCGAGCAGTACTTC
NA	NA	TRBV4-1	TRBJ1-1	CASSQGGNTEAFF	TGCGCCAGCAGCCAAGGAGGGAACACTGAAGCTTTCTTT
NA	NA	TRBV10-2	TRBJ1-2	CASSEFGSNYGYTF	TGCGCCAGCAGTGAGTTTGGGAGCAACTATGGCTACACCTTC
NA	NA	TRBV6-6	TRBJ2-7	CASSYEGRSEQYF	TGTGCCAGCAGTTACGAGGGGAGATCCGAGCAGTACTTC
TRBD1	NA	TRBV5-1	TRBJ1-2	CASSLADRGGIYGYTF	TGCGCCAGCAGCTTGGCCGACAGGGGAGGGATCTATGGCTACACCTTC
NA	NA	TRBV6-5	TRBJ2-5	CASRPGPAETQYF	TGTGCCAGCCGCCCGGGCCCCGCGGAGACCCAGTACTTC
NA	NA	TRBV9	TRBJ1-1	CASSPRIKGGTEAFF	TGTGCCAGCAGCCCCAGGATAAAGGGCGGAACTGAAGCTTTCTTT
TRBD1	NA	TRBV2	TRBJ1-1	CASRVTGEYTEAFF	TGTGCCAGCAGGGTAACAGGGGAGTACACTGAAGCTTTCTTT
NA	NA	TRBV28	TRBJ1-5	CASSLWDGGRYSNQPQHF	TGTGCCAGCAGTTTATGGGACGGGGGCCGTTATAGCAATCAGCCCCAGCATTTT
TRBD1	NA	TRBV2	TRBJ2-6	CASRAGTGGFTGANVLTF	TGTGCCAGCAGGGCCGGGACAGGGGGCTTCACTGGGGCCAACGTCCTGACTTTC
NA	large	TRBV4-2	TRBJ2-7	CASSQESSEEQYF	TGTGCCAGCAGCCAAGAGTCGAGCGAGGAGCAGTACTTC
NA	NA	TRBV4-3	TRBJ1-1	CASSQETEMNTEAFF	TGCGCCAGCAGCCAAGAAACTGAGATGAACACTGAAGCTTTCTTT
NA	NA	TRBV7-8	TRBJ1-1	CASSLVAGGGTEAFF	TGTGCCAGCAGCTTAGTTGCGGGGGGGGGAACTGAAGCTTTCTTT
NA	NA	TRBV19	TRBJ1-2	CASRALEDGGYGYTF	TGTGCCAGTAGGGCCCTCGAGGACGGGGGTTATGGCTACACCTTC
TRBD1	NA	TRBV19	TRBJ1-3	CASSPTGAGNTIYF	TGTGCCAGTAGTCCGACAGGGGCCGGAAACACCATATATTTT
NA	NA	TRBV10-3	TRBJ2-2	CAISYSTGEGGELFF	TGTGCCATCTCCTACTCCACAGGGGAGGGGGGGGAGCTGTTTTTT
TRBD1	NA	TRBV4-3	TRBJ1-2	CASSQDEDRVYGYTF	TGCGCCAGCAGCCAAGATGAGGACAGGGTTTATGGCTACACCTTC
NA	once	TRBV6-6	TRBJ2-3	CASSYSSADTQYF	TGTGCCAGCAGTTACTCCAGCGCCGATACGCAGTATTTT
NA	NA	TRBV7-5	TRBJ1-1	CVRSLGVRNTEAFF	TGTGTCAGAAGCTTGGGGGTAAGAAACACTGAAGCTTTCTTT
TRBD1	NA	TRBV7-8	TRBJ2-2	CASSLGTGGLGELFF	TGTGCCAGCAGCTTAGGGACAGGGGGGTTGGGGGAGCTGTTTTTT